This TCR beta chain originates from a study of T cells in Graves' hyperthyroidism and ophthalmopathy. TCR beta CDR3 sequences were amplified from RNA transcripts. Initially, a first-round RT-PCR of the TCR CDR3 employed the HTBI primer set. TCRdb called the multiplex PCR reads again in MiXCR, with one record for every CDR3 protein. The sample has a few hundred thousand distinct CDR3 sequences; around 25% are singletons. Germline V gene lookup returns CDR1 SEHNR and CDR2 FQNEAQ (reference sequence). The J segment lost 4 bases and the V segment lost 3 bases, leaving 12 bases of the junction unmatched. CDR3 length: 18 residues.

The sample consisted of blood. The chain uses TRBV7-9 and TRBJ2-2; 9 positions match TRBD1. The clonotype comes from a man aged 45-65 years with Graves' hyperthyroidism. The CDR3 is CASSFRLRDRDSTGELFF. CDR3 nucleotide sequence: TGTGCCAGCAGCTTTCGCCTCCGGGACAGGGACAGCACCGGGGAGCTGTTTTTT.